A single sample is the source of the 9 T cell receptor beta chains below, sequenced in a study of T cell responses to AZD1222 COVID-19 vaccine (dated by TCRdb to the early 2020s). The time point label on this specimen signifies: baseline before first vaccination. The library was built by means of the immunoSEQ multiplex PCR assay. TCRdb's version of the immuneACCESS table is confined to in-frame rearrangements and falls short of the full clone set. An unresolved V gene accounts for under half of the shortfall where checked; the remainder is of unknown origin. The sample includes more than 150,000 clones, with almost 90% observed a single time. The ten biggest clones cover 0.4% to 0.5% of the sample. This material consisted of peripheral blood, taken on day 0 of AZD1222 vaccination. The receptors stem from an adult in good health.

In its sample, this clone was seen a few times. The chain joins TRBV19 to TRBJ1-4, with TRBD1 matching 10 bases. The J segment lost 2 bases and the V segment lost 3 bases, leaving 0 bases of the junction unmatched. The CDR3 is made up of 15 amino acids. CDR1 is LNHDA and CDR2 is SQIVND in the germline V gene (reference sequence). The CDR3 DNA is TGTGCCAGTAGTATGGGACAGGGGACTAATGAAAAACTGTTTTTT. The encoded protein is CASSMGQGTNEKLFF.

The chain uses TRBV7-3 and TRBJ2-7; 7 bases line up with TRBD2. Germline CDR1 reads SGHTA; CDR2 reads FQGTGA. Trimming took 3 bases from V and 0 from J; bases not matched to a gene: 5. The length of the CDR3 is 15 residues. CDR3 amino acids: CASSLVAGVSYEQYF. Written as DNA, the CDR3 is TGTGCCAGCAGCTTGGTGGCGGGAGTCTCCTACGAGCAGTACTTC. The variable domain in full, completed from reference TRBV7-3 and TRBJ2-7, reads GAGVSQTPSNKVTEKGKYVELRCDPISGHTALYWYRQSLGQGPEFLIYFQGTGAADDSGLPNDRFFAVRPEGSVSTLKIQRTERGDSAVYLCASSLVAGVSYEQYFGPGTRLTVT.

The V call is TRBV4-2, the J call TRBJ1-2, with 10 bases that match TRBD1. This CDR3 comprises 14 residues. CDR1 is LGHNA and CDR2 is YNFKEQ in the germline V gene. Trimming took 1 base from V and 6 from J; bases not matched to a gene: 2. The CDR3 nucleotides are TGTGCCAGCAGCCAAGGGACAGGGGGGAATGGCTACACCTTC. This encodes CASSQGTGGNGYTF.

The V and J genes are TRBV27 and TRBJ2-2, with 7 bases aligning to TRBD2. Germline trimming cut 3 bases from V and 10 bases from J; bases unmatched to any gene: 8. CDR1 MNHEY and CDR2 SMNVEV come from the germline V gene (reference sequence). The CDR3 totals 14 residues. The CDR3: CASSFSRTSAELFF. CDR3 in DNA: TGTGCCAGCAGTTTTTCCCGCACTAGCGCGGAGCTGTTTTTT.

This rearrangement joins TRBV11-1 to TRBJ1-4; D possibly corresponds to TRBD1 (6 bases). The V and J ends lost 4 bases and 6 bases respectively, with 15 bases between them. The CDR3 extends over 15 amino acids. Germline CDR1 reads SGHAT; CDR2 reads FQDESV (reference sequence). The CDR3 bases are TGTGCCAGCAGCTCATACCGGGAGGGGGATGAAAAACTGTTTTTT. Translating gives CASSSYREGDEKLFF.

This sequence joins TRBV28 and TRBJ2-6, with D tentatively TRBD2 (5 bases). The germline gives CDR1 MDHEN, CDR2 SYDVKM. V lost 2 bases and J 0 bases, leaving 5 bases between the germline ends. The CDR3 is 15 residues long. This CDR3 reads CASSLGGSGANVLTF. CDR3 in DNA: TGTGCCAGCAGTTTAGGAGGCTCTGGGGCCAACGTCCTGACTTTC.

This sequence joins TRBV6-6 and TRBJ2-1; D remains unclear. The CDR3 length is 11 residues. V lost 6 bases to trimming and J lost 6 bases, with 6 bases between them. Germline V lookup: CDR1 MNHNY, CDR2 SVGAGI (reference sequence). DNA for the CDR3: TGTGCCAGCAGACAGTCCAATGAGCAGTTCTTC. Translating it yields CASRQSNEQFF.

This clone has a single count. The chain recombines TRBV7-9 with TRBJ2-7; perhaps D is TRBD1 or TRBD2 (7 bases each). This CDR3 region has 17 residues. V was trimmed by 5 bases and J by 1 base, leaving 21 bases between them. CDR1 is SEHNR, CDR2 FQNEAQ, per germline (reference sequence). CDR3 loop: CASSAKASRGGSYEQYF. CDR3 sequence (DNA): TGTGCCAGCAGCGCTAAGGCTAGCAGGGGGGGTTCCTACGAGCAGTACTTC.

The rearrangement uses TRBV6-5 and TRBJ1-1, with 8 nucleotides matching TRBD1. The V gene end was trimmed by 2 bases and the J gene end by 3 bases; junction bases not matched to a gene: 2. The CDR3 is made up of 14 amino acids. CDR1 is MNHEY and CDR2 is SVGAGI in the germline V gene. The CDR3 coding sequence is TGTGCCAGCAGTTACCTACAGGGGGACACTGAAGCTTTCTTT. This translates into CASSYLQGDTEAFF.